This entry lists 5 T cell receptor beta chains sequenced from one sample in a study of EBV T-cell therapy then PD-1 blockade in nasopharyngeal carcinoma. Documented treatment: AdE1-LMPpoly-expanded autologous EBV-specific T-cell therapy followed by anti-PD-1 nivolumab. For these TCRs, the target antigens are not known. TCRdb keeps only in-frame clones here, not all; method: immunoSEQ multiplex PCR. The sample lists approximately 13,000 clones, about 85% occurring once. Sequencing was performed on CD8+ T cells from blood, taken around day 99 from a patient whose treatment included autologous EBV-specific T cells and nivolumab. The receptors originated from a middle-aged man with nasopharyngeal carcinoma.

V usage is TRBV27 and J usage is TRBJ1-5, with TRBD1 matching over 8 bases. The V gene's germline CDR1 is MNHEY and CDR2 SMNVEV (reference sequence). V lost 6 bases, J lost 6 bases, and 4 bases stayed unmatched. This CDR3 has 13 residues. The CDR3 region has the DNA TGTGCCAGCAGACTGACAGGGGTTCAGCCCCAGCATTTT. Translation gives CASRLTGVQPQHF.

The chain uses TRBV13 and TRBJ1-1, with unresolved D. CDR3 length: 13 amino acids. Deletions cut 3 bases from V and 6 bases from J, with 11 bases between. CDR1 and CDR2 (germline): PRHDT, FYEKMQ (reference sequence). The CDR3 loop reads CASSFDTAPEAFF. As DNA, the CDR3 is TGTGCCAGCAGCTTCGACACGGCCCCTGAAGCTTTCTTT.

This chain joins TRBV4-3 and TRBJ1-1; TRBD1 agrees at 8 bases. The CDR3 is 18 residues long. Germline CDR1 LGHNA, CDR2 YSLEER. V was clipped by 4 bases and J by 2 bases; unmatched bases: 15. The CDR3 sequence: CASSPFPGGGGENTEAFF. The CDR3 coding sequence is TGCGCCAGCAGCCCATTTCCAGGGGGCGGGGGGGAAAACACTGAAGCTTTCTTT.

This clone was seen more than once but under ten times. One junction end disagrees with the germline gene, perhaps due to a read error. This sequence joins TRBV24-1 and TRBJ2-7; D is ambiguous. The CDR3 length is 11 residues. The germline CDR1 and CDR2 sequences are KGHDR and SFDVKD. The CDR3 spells CATGEGRQQYF. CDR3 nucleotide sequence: TGTGCCACCGGTGAAGGTCGGCAGCAGTACTTC.

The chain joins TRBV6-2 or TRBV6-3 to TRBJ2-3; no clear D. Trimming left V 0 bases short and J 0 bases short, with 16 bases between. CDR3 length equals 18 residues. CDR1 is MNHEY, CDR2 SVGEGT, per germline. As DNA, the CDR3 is TGTGCCAGCAGTTACTCCCGTGGGTTTAGTGGAAGCACAGATACGCAGTATTTT. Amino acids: CASSYSRGFSGSTDTQYF.